The 5 T cell receptor beta chains below were found in one sample sequenced in a study of T cell responses to AZD1222 COVID-19 vaccine. Clones were read by immunoSEQ multiplex PCR, and TCRdb kept only the in-frame ones, dropping some. In the table there are 100,000 to 150,000 clones, roughly nine tenths of which are singletons. The material sequenced was peripheral blood, taken on day 0 of AZD1222 vaccination. Source of these receptors: an adult in good health.

The rearrangement joins TRBV5-1 to TRBJ2-1; 11 positions match TRBD2. In germline, CDR1 is SGHRS, CDR2 YFSETQ. The V and J ends lost 3 bases and 0 bases, in that order; junction bases with no gene match: 2. The CDR3 has 16 amino acids. The CDR3 DNA reads as TGCGCCAGCAGCTCGGGACTAGCGGACTCCTACAATGAGCAGTTCTTC. Protein product: CASSSGLADSYNEQFF.

The V gene is TRBV27, the J gene TRBJ2-3, with D maybe TRBD1 (5 bases). Germline V gene data show CDR1 as MNHEY and CDR2 as SMNVEV (reference sequence). V lost 5 bases, J lost 1 base, and 19 bases lay in between. There are 17 residues in the CDR3. DNA for the CDR3: TGTGCCAGCAGTCCGACGTTCAGGGTATCTGGCACAGATACGCAGTATTTT. This sequence encodes CASSPTFRVSGTDTQYF.

The J gene is TRBJ1-2, the V gene TRBV6-5; no clear D gene. From germline, CDR1 is MNHEY and CDR2 SVGAGI. Trimming took 5 bases from V and 7 from J, leaving 11 bases between them. This CDR3 comprises 12 residues. The CDR3 bases are TGTGCCAGCAGTATATCAAGCCGTGGCTACACCTTC. Translation gives CASSISSRGYTF.

J is TRBJ2-1 and V is TRBV19, with D maybe TRBD2 (5 bases). The V end was cut by 5 bases, the J end by 5 bases, with 13 bases between. Germline V lookup: CDR1 LNHDA, CDR2 SQIVND (reference sequence). CDR3 size: 14 residues. The chain's CDR3 is CASSRSSNDNEQFF. Written as DNA, the CDR3 is TGTGCCAGTAGTCGGTCTAGCAACGACAATGAGCAGTTCTTC.

In this sample, this clone turned up a few times. The genes are TRBV6-2 or TRBV6-3 and TRBJ1-5, with a tentative D call TRBD1 (5 bases). The germline V gene encodes CDR1 MNHEY and CDR2 SVGEGT. Trimming pared 2 bases from V and 6 bases from J, leaving 14 bases between. The CDR3 is 15 residues long. CDR3 bases: TGTGCCAGCAGTTACGAGAGGGGCTCGGGTCAGCCCCAGCATTTT. Amino acid sequence: CASSYERGSGQPQHF.